This T cell receptor (beta chain) was retrieved from a study of blood T cell repertoires in COVID-19 (TCRdb year 2020). In terms of the full investigation: Samples from collaborators originated in the United States, Italy and Spain and spanned both the acute and convalescent phases of COVID-19. The material from the prospective study consisted of cDNA or gDNA derived from T cells, B-cell-depleted T cells, or PBMCs. The dataset comprised deeply sampled blood TCRbeta repertoires from subjects exposed to, actively infected with, or recovered from COVID-19. The repertoires were made available in a free public database intended to serve as a resource for research on the immune response to SARS-CoV-2. Samples were obtained from the ongoing ImmuneRACE study (first 160 participants) and from some 1,200 subjects provided by 6 global collaborators. Sample metadata almost always included a de-identified subject ID, COVID-19 status, age in years and sex. Where HLA class I and class II types were available, the types were taken from metadata supplied by the sample provider, not from assay-based typing.

Participants in the prospective study were enrolled through a virtual design, were aged 18 to 89 years, and lived in 24 United States geographic areas. In the prospective study, cohorts were assigned on the basis of participant-reported clinical history obtained from a screening survey and a study questionnaire. In the prospective study, whole blood, serum and a nasopharyngeal or oropharyngeal swab were collected from each participant by mobile phlebotomists. Additional blood draws and questionnaires over an approximately 2-month period could optionally be provided by prospective study participants. Blood samples from the prospective study were shipped frozen or at room temperature prior to DNA extraction. V gives up 2 bases and J gives up 3 bases, and the segment between their germline ends measures 14 bases. Reading from cysteine to phenylalanine, the CDR3 counts 15 amino acids. Here the CDR3 DNA is all that survives: 45 bases in frame from base 1. The CDR1 and CDR2 encoded by the germline V gene are MDHEN and SYDVKM.

As for this clone: Its antigen is not yet known. Base qualities are missing; no much larger clone stands one base away.

The immunoSEQ Assay, a bias-controlled multiplex PCR, was used to amplify TCRbeta CDR3 regions from genomic DNA. In the source study's methods: The number of nucleated cells in each sample was estimated from the amplification of reference gene primers within the assay. To quantify the absolute abundance of each unique TCRbeta CDR3 rearrangement, sequence reads were collapsed and filtered. For each sample, productive Simpson clonality was calculated as the square root of Simpson's diversity index across productive rearrangements. In TCRdb, the immuneACCESS table is reduced to in-frame sequences with V and J assigned. These tables do not hold every clone; where another copy was compared, an unresolved V gene accounts for under half, and the others remain unexplained. Clone size and V and J calls were adopted from that table, with D and trimming inferred from the DNA. Within this sample are 250,000 or so clones, with more than 80% of them counted one time only. The top ten clones comprise over 3.5% of the sample.

Broader findings and caveats from the paper: The amount of clinical and demographic metadata varied by source and participant and was provided uncurated.

What was sequenced was PBMCs or T cells enriched from blood (not recorded which). This sequence uses TRBV28 and TRBJ2-7; TRBD2 might be the D gene, on 6 matching bases. This TCR was sampled from a woman aged 25 to 39 with acute COVID-19. The CDR3: CASSLGRESSYEQYF. The DNA sequence is TGTGCCAGCAGTTTAGGACGGGAGTCTAGCTACGAGCAGTACTTC.